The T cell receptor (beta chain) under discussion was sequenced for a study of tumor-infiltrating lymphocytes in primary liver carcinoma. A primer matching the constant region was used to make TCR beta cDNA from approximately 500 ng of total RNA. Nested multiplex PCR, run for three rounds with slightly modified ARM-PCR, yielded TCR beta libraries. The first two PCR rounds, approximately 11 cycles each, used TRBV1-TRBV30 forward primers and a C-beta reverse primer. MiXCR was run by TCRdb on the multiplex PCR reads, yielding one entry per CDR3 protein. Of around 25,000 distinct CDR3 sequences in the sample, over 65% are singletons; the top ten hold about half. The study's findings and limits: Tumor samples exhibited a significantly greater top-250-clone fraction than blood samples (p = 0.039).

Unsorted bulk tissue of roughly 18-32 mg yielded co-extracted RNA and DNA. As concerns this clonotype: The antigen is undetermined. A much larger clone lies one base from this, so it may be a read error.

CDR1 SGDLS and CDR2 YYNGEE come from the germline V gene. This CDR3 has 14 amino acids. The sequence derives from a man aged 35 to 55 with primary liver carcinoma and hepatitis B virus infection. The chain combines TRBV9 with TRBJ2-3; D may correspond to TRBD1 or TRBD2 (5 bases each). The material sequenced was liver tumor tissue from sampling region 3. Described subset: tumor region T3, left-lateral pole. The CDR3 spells CASIVAGAADTQYF. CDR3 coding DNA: TGTGCCAGCATCGTAGCCGGGGCAGCAGATACGCAGTATTTT.